This T cell receptor (beta chain) emerged from a study of blood T cell repertoires in COVID-19. Study overall: Whether acute or convalescent, the COVID-19 samples came from the United States, Italy and Spain.

The CDR3 covers 12 residues. V lost 9 bases to trimming and J lost 6 bases, with 12 bases between them. Germline V CDR1 and CDR2: SNHLY, FYNNEI. In the study's own analysis: The assay estimated nucleated cells by amplifying reference gene primers. Some clones are missing from TCRdb's copy, which holds only in-frame ones; the method was immunoSEQ multiplex PCR. The V and J calls and the clone size are those of that table, but D and trimming were determined from the DNA. This sample has 150,000 to 180,000 clones, with around 83% found just once. This chain uses TRBV2 with TRBJ2-1; tentatively, D is TRBD2 (6 bases). The sample taken for sequencing was peripheral blood. The TCR sequence derives from a woman aged 55-69 years with acute or convalescent COVID-19. The CDR3 region is CASLLGGNEQFF. CDR3 sequence (DNA): TGTGCCAGTTTATTGGGGGGCAATGAGCAGTTCTTC.